This paragraph covers one T cell receptor (beta chain) sequence. The CDR3 sequence is 15 residues long. Germline assignment: CDR1 LNHDA and CDR2 SQIVND (reference sequence). These data belong to a study of monozygotic twins with inflammatory bowel disease. TCRdb derives one entry per CDR3 protein from the 5' RACE reads, leaving out DNA. The specimen's table records about 450,000 distinct CDR3 sequences. Sequenced input: blood. This receptor was obtained from a human donor with ulcerative colitis or Crohn's disease, or a healthy co-twin of an affected twin (not recorded which). The chain links TRBV19 to TRBJ2-3; TCRdb designates TRBD1, a call that cannot be tested without DNA. CDR3 sequence: CASSRARGNTDTQYF.